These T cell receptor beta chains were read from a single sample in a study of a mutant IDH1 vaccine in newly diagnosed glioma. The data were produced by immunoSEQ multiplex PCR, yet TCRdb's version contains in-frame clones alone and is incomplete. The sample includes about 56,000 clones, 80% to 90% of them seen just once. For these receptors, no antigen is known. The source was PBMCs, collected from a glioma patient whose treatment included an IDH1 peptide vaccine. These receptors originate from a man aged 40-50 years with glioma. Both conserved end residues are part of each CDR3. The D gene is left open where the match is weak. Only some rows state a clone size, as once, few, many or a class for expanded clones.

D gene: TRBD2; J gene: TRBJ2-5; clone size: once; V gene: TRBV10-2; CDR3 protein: CASSLTSGGPVQETQYF; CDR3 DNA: TGCGCCAGCAGCCTAACGTCGGGAGGGCCGGTCCAAGAGACCCAGTACTTC
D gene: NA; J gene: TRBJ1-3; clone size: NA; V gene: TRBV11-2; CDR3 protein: CASSLDQGRDGNTIYF; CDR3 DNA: TGTGCCAGCAGCTTAGATCAGGGTCGGGATGGAAACACCATATATTTT
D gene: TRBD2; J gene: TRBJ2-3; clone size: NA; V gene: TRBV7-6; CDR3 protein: CASSLGLASTDTQYF; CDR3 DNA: TGTGCCAGCAGCTTAGGACTAGCCTCCACAGATACGCAGTATTTT
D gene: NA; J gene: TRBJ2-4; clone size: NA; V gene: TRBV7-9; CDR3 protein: CASSSPNTGPKNIQYF; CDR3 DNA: TGTGCCAGCAGCTCCCCTAACACGGGGCCCAAAAACATTCAGTACTTC
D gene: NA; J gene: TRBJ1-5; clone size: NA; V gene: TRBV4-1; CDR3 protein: CASSQEGYRSNQPQHF; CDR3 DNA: TGCGCCAGCAGCCAAGAAGGATACAGGTCCAATCAGCCCCAGCATTTT
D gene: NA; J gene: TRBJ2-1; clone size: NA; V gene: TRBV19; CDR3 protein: CASSSGVFNEQFF; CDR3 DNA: TGTGCCAGCTCATCAGGGGTCTTCAATGAGCAGTTCTTC
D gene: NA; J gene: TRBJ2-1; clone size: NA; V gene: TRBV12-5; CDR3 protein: CASGLRGGLSYNEQFF; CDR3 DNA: TGTGCTAGTGGTTTGAGGGGGGGCTTGTCCTACAATGAGCAGTTCTTC
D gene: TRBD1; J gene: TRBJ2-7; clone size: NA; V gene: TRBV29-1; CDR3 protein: CSVWGQSYEQYF; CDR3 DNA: TGCAGCGTTTGGGGACAGTCCTACGAGCAGTACTTC
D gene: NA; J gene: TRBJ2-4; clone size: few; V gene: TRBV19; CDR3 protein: CASSPGDAKNIQYF; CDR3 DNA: TGTGCCAGTAGTCCAGGGGATGCCAAAAACATTCAGTACTTC
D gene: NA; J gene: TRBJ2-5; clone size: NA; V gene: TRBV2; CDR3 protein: CASSEIEGETQYF; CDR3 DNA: TGTGCCAGCAGTGAAATTGAGGGAGAGACCCAGTACTTC
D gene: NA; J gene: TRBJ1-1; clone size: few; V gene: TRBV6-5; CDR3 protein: CASSARVNEAFF; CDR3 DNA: TGTGCCAGCAGTGCCAGGGTAAATGAAGCTTTCTTT
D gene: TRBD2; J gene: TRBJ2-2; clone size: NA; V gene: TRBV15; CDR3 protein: CATGLAYTGELFF; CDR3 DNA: TGTGCCACGGGACTAGCGTACACCGGGGAGCTGTTTTTT
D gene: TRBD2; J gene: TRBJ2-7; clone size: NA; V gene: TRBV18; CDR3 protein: CASSPLGLTYEQYF; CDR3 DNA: TGTGCCAGCTCACCACTGGGACTAACCTACGAGCAGTACTTC
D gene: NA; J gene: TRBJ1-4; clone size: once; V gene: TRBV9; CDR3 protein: CASSHTATNEKLFF; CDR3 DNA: TGTGCCAGCAGCCACACTGCAACTAATGAAAAACTGTTTTTT
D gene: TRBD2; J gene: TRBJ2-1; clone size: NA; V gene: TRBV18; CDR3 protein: CASSYTSGRNNEQFF; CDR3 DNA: TGTGCCAGCTCATACACTAGCGGGAGAAACAATGAGCAGTTCTTC
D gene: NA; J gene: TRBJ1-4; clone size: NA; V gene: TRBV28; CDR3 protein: CASRGLRPYEKLFF; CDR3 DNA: TGTGCCAGCAGGGGCCTCAGGCCCTATGAAAAACTGTTTTTT
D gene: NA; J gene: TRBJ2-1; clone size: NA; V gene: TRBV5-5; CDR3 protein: CASSWENEQFF; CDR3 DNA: TGTGCCAGCAGCTGGGAGAATGAGCAGTTCTTC
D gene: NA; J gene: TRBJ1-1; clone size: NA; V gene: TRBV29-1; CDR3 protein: CSVGGGPDTEAFF; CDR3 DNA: TGCAGCGTTGGGGGCGGACCCGACACTGAAGCTTTCTTT
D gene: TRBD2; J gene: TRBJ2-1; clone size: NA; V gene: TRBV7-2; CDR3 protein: CASSSRVASGSREQFF; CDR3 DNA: TGTGCCAGCAGCTCAAGGGTGGCTAGCGGGAGCCGGGAGCAGTTCTTC
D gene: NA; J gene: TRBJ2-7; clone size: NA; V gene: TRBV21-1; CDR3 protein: CASSTPRGSSYEQYF; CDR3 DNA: TGTGCCAGCAGCACCCCCAGGGGGAGCTCCTACGAGCAGTACTTC
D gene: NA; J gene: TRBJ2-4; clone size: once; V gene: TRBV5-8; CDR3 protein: CASGNSALQYF; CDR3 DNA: TGTGCCAGCGGCAATTCCGCCCTGCAGTACTTC
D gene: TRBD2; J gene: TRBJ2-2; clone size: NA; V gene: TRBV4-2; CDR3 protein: CASSRMGLAGSDTGELFF; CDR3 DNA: TGTGCCAGCAGCCGTATGGGACTAGCGGGATCAGACACCGGGGAGCTGTTTTTT
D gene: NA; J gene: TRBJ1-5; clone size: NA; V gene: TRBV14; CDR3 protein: CASSQARSGPQHF; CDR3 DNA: TGTGCCAGCAGCCAAGCCCGTTCCGGGCCCCAGCATTTT